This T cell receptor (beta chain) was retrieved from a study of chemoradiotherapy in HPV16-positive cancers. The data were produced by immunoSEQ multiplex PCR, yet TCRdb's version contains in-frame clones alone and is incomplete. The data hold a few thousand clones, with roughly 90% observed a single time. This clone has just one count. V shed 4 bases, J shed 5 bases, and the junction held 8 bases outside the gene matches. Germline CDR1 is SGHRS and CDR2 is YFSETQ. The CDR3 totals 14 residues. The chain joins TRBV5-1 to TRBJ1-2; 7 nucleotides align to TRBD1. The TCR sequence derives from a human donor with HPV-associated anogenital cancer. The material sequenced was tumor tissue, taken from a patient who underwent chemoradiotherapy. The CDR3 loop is CASSRQGDSYGYTF. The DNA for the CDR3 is TGCGCCAGCAGCCGACAGGGCGACTCGTATGGCTACACCTTC.